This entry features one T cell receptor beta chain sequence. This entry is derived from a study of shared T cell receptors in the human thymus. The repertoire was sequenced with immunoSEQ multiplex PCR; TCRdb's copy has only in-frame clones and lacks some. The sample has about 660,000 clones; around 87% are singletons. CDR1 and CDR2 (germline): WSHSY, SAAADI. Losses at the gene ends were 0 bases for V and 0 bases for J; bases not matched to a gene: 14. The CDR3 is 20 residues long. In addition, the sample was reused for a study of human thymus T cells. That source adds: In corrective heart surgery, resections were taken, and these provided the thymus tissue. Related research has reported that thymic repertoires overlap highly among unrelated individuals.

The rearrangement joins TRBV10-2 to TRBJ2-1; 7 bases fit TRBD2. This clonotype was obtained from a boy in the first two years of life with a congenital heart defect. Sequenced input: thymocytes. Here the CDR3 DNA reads TGCGCCAGCAGTGAGTCTCAAAAGGGGCTAGCGGAGTACTCCTACAATGAGCAGTTCTTC. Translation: CASSESQKGLAEYSYNEQFF.